The sequence of this T cell receptor (beta chain) was determined in a study of a mutant IDH1 vaccine in newly diagnosed glioma. Looking at the study overall: Patients got radiotherapy, temozolomide, or both beforehand, and most got both.

Trimming removed 1 base at V and 10 bases at J, with 11 bases between. The CDR3 extends over 12 amino acids. From germline, CDR1 is GTSNPN and CDR2 SVGIG (reference sequence). Repertoires were generated with immunoSEQ multiplex PCR, while TCRdb's copy carries only in-frame clones and drops some. The table includes roughly 84,000 clones, around 80% detected once. Time point noted: baseline, week 1 (first vaccination visit). Noted treatment: pre-vaccination baseline after standard-of-care therapy. Each of the donors came in with new WHO grade 3 or 4 astrocytomas that were IDH1-mutant and ATRX-lost. Study observations and caveats: Vaccine-induced immune responses were detected in roughly 93% of patients. Pseudoprogression showed no apparent link to changes in top peripheral T cell clonotypes.

As for this clone: Its antigen is not known.

Specimen: PBMCs, collected from a glioma patient treated with radiotherapy, temozolomide or both. This receptor was identified in a man aged 35-49 years with glioma. Some clones in this sample may be carry-over from other donors' samples. The V call is TRBV30, the J call TRBJ2-1, with D unresolved. The CDR3 sequence is CAWSGQSSEQFF. The CDR3 DNA reads as TGTGCCTGGAGTGGGCAGTCCTCCGAGCAGTTCTTC.